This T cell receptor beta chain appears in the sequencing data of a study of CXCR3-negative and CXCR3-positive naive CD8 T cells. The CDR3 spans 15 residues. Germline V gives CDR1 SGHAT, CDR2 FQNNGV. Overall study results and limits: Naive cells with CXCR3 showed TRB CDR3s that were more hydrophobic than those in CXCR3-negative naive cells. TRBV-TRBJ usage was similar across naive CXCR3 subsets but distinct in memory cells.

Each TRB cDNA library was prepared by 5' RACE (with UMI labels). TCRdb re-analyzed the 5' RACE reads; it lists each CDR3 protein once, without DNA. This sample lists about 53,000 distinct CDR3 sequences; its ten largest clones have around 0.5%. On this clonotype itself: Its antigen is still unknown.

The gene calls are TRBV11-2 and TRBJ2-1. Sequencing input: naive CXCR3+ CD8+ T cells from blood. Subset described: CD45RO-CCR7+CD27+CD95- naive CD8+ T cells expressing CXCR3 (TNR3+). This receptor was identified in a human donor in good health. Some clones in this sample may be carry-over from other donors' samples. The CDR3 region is CASSLGGGTSNEQFF. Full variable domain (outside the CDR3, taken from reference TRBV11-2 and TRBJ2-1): EAGVAQSPRYKIIEKRQSVAFWCNPISGHATLYWYQQILGQGPKLLIQFQNNGVVDDSQLPKDRFSAERLKGVDSTLKIQPAKLEDSAVYLCASSLGGGTSNEQFFGPGTRLTVL.